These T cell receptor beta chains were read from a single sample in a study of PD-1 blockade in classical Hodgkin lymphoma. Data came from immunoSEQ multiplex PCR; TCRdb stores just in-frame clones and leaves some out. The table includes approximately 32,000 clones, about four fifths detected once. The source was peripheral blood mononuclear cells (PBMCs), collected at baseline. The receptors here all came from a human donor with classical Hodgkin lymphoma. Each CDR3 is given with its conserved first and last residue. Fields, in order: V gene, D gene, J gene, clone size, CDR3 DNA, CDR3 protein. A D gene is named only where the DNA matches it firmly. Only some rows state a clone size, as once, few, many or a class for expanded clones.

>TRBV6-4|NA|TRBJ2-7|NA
TGTGCCAGCAGTGAGGGGCCCTCCTACGAGCAGTACTTC
CASSEGPSYEQYF
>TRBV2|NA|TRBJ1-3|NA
TGTGCCAGCAGGGGAGGGACTGGAAACACCATATATTTT
CASRGGTGNTIYF
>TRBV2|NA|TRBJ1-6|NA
TGTGCCAGCAGGCCAGACCAAGCCAATAATTCACCCCTCCACTTT
CASRPDQANNSPLHF
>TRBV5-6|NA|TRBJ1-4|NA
TGTGCCAGCAGCTTAATGACATCGGAAAAACTGTTTTTT
CASSLMTSEKLFF
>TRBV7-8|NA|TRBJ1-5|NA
TGTGCCAGCAGCTTAGCCTCCACCTTCGACAGTTCTCAGCATCAGCCCCAGCATTTT
CASSLASTFDSSQHQPQHF
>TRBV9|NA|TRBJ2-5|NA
TGTGCCAGCAGCAGGGGAGAAGAGACCCAGTACTTC
CASSRGEETQYF
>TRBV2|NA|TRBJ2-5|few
TGTGCCAGCGGGTCGACGGGGGAGACCCAGTACTTC
CASGSTGETQYF
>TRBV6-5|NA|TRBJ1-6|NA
TGTGCCAGCAGCCGGGATAAGGCCCGGAATTCACCCCTCCACTTT
CASSRDKARNSPLHF
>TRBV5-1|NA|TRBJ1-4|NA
TGCGCCAGCAGCTTGTCTCCCGGGGGAGAAAAACTGTTTTTT
CASSLSPGGEKLFF
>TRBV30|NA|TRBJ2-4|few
TGTGCCTGGAAGGGTCCAGATAAAAACATTCAGTACTTC
CAWKGPDKNIQYF
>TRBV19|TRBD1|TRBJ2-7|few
TGTGCCAGTAGCTCGGGACAGGGTCGGTACGAGCAGTACTTC
CASSSGQGRYEQYF
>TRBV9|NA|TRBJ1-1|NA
TGTGCCAGCAGCGCCCAGAGTCGAACTGAAGCTTTCTTT
CASSAQSRTEAFF
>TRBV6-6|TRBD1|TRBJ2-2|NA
TGTGCCAGCAGTTTACAGGGGGCGCACACCGGGGAGCTGTTTTTT
CASSLQGAHTGELFF
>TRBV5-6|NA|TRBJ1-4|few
TGTGCCAGCATCACATTTTTTCGACAGGAAAAACTGTTTTTT
CASITFFRQEKLFF
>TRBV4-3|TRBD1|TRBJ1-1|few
TGCGCCAGCAGCCAAGAGGAGGGGGCCACTGAAGCTTTCTTT
CASSQEEGATEAFF
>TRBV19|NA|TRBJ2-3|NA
TGTGCCAGTAGTACAGAATCAGATACGCAGTATTTT
CASSTESDTQYF
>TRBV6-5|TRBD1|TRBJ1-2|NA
TGTGCCAGCAGTCAGACCGGGACAGGGACCTCTGGCTACACCTTC
CASSQTGTGTSGYTF
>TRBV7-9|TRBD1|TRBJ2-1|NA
TGTGCCAGCAGCGTGACAGGGAACAATGAGCAGTTCTTC
CASSVTGNNEQFF
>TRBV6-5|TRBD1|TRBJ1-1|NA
TGTGCCAGCAGTTACGCCCAGACAGGGGCGAACACTGAAGCTTTCTTT
CASSYAQTGANTEAFF
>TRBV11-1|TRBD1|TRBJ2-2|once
TGTGCCAGCAGCTTAGTAACAGGGGGCTTTTCGACCGGGGAGCTGTTTTTT
CASSLVTGGFSTGELFF
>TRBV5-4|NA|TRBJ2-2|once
TGTGCCAGCAGCTTAATGGGGAGCGTAAACACCGGGGAGCTGTTTTTT
CASSLMGSVNTGELFF
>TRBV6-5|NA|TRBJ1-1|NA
TGTGCCAGCAGTCGACGAGGCCTGGTAGCTTTCTTT
CASSRRGLVAFF
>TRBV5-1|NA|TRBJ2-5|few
TGCGCCAGCAGCTTGCAAGAGACCCAGTACTTC
CASSLQETQYF
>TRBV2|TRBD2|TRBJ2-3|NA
TGTGCCAGCAGTGCGGGGGGGCAAAATACGCAGTATTTT
CASSAGGQNTQYF
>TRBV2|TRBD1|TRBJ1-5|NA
TGTGCCAGCCGCCGGACAGGGGGCGCCGGGCAGCCCCAGCATTTT
CASRRTGGAGQPQHF
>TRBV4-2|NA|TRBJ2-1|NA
TGTGCCAGCAGCCACCTTGGGGGGGCCGATGAGCAGTTCTTC
CASSHLGGADEQFF
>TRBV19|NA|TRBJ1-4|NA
TGTGCCAGTAGAAACTTACAGGGTGAAAAACTGTTTTTT
CASRNLQGEKLFF
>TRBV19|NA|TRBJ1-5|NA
TGTGCCAGTAGGAAAGGGGAGTACAGCAATCAGCCCCAGCATTTT
CASRKGEYSNQPQHF
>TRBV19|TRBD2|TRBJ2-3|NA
TGTGCCAGTAGTAGAGGGCGGGGGGCGTTGGATACGCAGTATTTT
CASSRGRGALDTQYF
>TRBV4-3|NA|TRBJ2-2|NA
TGCGCCAGCAGCCAAAACCCGGGCCCTTACACCGGGGAGCTGTTTTTT
CASSQNPGPYTGELFF
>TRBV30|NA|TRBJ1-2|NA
TGTGCCTGGGGACGAGATAGCGGCTACACCTTC
CAWGRDSGYTF
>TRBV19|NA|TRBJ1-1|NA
TGTGCCAGTAGTATTGAGTACAGAATGAACACTGAAGCTTTCTTT
CASSIEYRMNTEAFF
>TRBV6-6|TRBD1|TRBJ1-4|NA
TGTGCCAGCAGTTCCTTTCAGGGGGCCTTGGCGGAAAAACTGTTTTTT
CASSSFQGALAEKLFF
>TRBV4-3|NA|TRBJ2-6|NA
TGCGCCAGCAGCCAACGTCCAGGGAGCTCTGGGGCCAACGTCCTGACTTTC
CASSQRPGSSGANVLTF
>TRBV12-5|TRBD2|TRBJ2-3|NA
TGTGCTAGTGGTTTGGTTGCGGGGGGGCCTGAGGCGAGGACAGATACGCAGTATTTT
CASGLVAGGPEARTDTQYF
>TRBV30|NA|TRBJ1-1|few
TGTGCCTGGAGGGTTATGAACACTGAAGCTTTCTTT
CAWRVMNTEAFF
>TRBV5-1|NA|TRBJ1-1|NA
TGCGCCAGCAGCTTGGCCGGGGATACTGAAGCTTTCTTT
CASSLAGDTEAFF
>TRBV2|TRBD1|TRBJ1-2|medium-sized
TGTGCCAGCAGCGAGGACAGGTCCTATGGCTACACCTTC
CASSEDRSYGYTF
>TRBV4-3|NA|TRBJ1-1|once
TGCGCCAGCAGCCAAGCCCCGTGGGCGAACACTGAAGCTTTCTTT
CASSQAPWANTEAFF
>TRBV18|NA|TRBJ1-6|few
TGTGCCAGCTCACTGACAGCGAGCTCCTATAATTCACCCCTCCACTTT
CASSLTASSYNSPLHF
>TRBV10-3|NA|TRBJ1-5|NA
TGTGCCATCAGTGAGTCGGGGGATCAGCCCCAGCATTTT
CAISESGDQPQHF
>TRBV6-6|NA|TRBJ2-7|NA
TGTGCCAGCAACCCAACAGCGAGCTCCTACGAGCAGTACTTC
CASNPTASSYEQYF
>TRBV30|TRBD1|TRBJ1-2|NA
TGTGCCTGGCAGGGGGCCCAAGGCTATGGCTACACCTTC
CAWQGAQGYGYTF
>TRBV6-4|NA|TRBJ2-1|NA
TGTGCCAGCAGGAAACAGAGCTCCTACAATGAGCAGTTCTTC
CASRKQSSYNEQFF
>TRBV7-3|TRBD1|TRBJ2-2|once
TGTGCCAGCAGCTTAAGACAGGGGATCACCGGGGAGCTGTTTTTT
CASSLRQGITGELFF
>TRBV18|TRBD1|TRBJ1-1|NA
TGTGCCAGCTCACCTTCTGACAGGGGGCCCCCTTTCTTT
CASSPSDRGPPFF
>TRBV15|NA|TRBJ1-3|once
TGTGCCACCAGCAGTGTGGGCAGGGGTGGCCTCTCTGGAAACACCATATATTTT
CATSSVGRGGLSGNTIYF
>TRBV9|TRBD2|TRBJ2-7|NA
TGTGCCAGCAGCGCCGGGGGGGTTACCTACGAGCAGTACTTC
CASSAGGVTYEQYF